The next 13 T cell receptor beta chains were all read from a single sample in a study of identical twins (dated by TCRdb to the mid-2010s). Libraries were prepared through 5' RACE. TCRdb names Illumina HiSeq 2000 as the instrument used. Starting from the raw public reads, TCRdb applied fastp trimming at Q25, assembled clones with MiXCR and retained in-frame beta chains. Each entry is one CDR3 protein sequence, shown with its most common DNA and genes. Recorded for this sample are 690,000 or so distinct CDR3 sequences; 6.1% of them occurred a single time. The biggest ten clones account for about 2% of the sample. Sequencing was carried out using naive T cells sorted from blood. Sample cell subset or site, as interpreted from the label and publication: cells isolated with a human naive T-cell isolation kit. Source of these receptors: a man aged 18 to 29 in good health.

This clonotype showed up just a few times. This chain links TRBV20-1 with TRBJ1-4; D gene ambiguous. The V end lost 5 bases, the J end lost 10 bases, and 14 bases lay between the germline ends. There are 12 residues in the CDR3. Germline CDR1 is DFQATT and CDR2 is SNEGSKA (reference sequence). In nucleotides, the CDR3 is TGCAGTGCTGGTTTAGGGATGAGAAAACTGTTTTTT. Translation gives CSAGLGMRKLFF.

This chain uses TRBV20-1 with TRBJ2-3; 8 positions match TRBD2. CDR3 length: 14 residues. V lost 7 bases to trimming and J lost 6 bases; unmatched junction nucleotides: 12. Germline lookup yields CDR1 DFQATT and CDR2 SNEGSKA (reference sequence). CDR3 amino acids: CSGLSGSWDDTQYF. The CDR3 DNA is TGCAGTGGTTTAAGCGGGAGTTGGGACGATACGCAGTATTTT.

This clonotype was found a few times. The chain combines TRBV6-2 or TRBV6-3 with TRBJ2-1, with 15 bases that match TRBD2. J was trimmed by 2 bases and V by 3 bases; bases with no gene match: 5. This CDR3 has 18 residues. Germline CDR1 is MNHEY and CDR2 is SVGEGT. CDR3 loop: CASSYGGTSGRTYNEQFF. The CDR3 DNA follows: TGTGCCAGCAGTTATGGGGGGACTAGCGGGAGGACCTACAATGAGCAGTTCTTC.

This clonotype was recorded many times. The chain recombines TRBV18 with TRBJ1-1; no reliable D call. The CDR3 is 14 amino acids. Trimming shortened V by 2 bases and J by 0 bases, and 7 bases separated the two germline ends. Germline V gives CDR1 KGHSH, CDR2 LQKENI. The CDR3 DNA is TGTGCCAGCTCACCAAGGCAGATGAACACTGAAGCTTTCTTT. It encodes CASSPRQMNTEAFF.

This clonotype was found a few times. This sequence joins TRBV25-1 and TRBJ1-2; D remains unclear. Trimming shortened V by 2 bases and J by 7 bases, and 8 bases separated the two germline ends. The CDR3 totals 12 residues. Germline V gene data show CDR1 as MGHDK and CDR2 as SYGVNS. CDR3 in amino acids: CASSETRRGYTF. The CDR3 DNA is TGTGCCAGCAGTGAAACGAGGCGTGGCTACACCTTC.

Many counts were recorded for this clonotype. V and J are TRBV7-9 and TRBJ2-1; D uncertain. Germline CDR1 and CDR2: SEHNR and FQNEAQ (reference sequence). The V gene lost 5 bases and the J gene lost 6 bases, with 11 bases spanning the gap. This CDR3 is built from 13 residues. The CDR3 reads CASSPRWGNEQFF. CDR3 bases: TGTGCCAGCAGCCCACGATGGGGCAATGAGCAGTTCTTC.

The V gene is TRBV2, the J gene TRBJ2-2, with TRBD1 identical over 12 bases. V lost 6 bases and J lost 7; bases outside the gene matches: 6. Germline CDR1 is SNHLY and CDR2 is FYNNEI. CDR3 size: 15 residues. The CDR3 loop reads CASRRDRGQVGELFF. The CDR3 coding sequence is TGTGCCAGCAGGAGGGACAGGGGGCAGGTCGGGGAGCTGTTTTTT. Filled out from reference TRBV2 and TRBJ2-2, the complete variable domain reads EPEVTQTPSHQVTQMGQEVILRCVPISNHLYFYWYRQILGQKVEFLVSFYNNEISEKSEIFDDQFSVERPDGSNFTLKIRSTKLEDSAMYFCASRRDRGQVGELFFGEGSRLTVL.

This clonotype has at least ten counts. The chain links TRBV20-1 to TRBJ1-2; possibly TRBD1 for D (6 bases). The CDR3 spans 13 residues. CDR1 is DFQATT and CDR2 is SNEGSKA in the germline V gene (reference sequence). V lost 3 bases and J lost 5, with 13 bases in between. The CDR3 DNA is TGCAGTGCTAGCGTGGGGGGGCCTTATGGCTACACCTTC. Translating it yields CSASVGGPYGYTF.

The chain employs TRBV7-6 and TRBJ1-4; D is possibly TRBD1 (5 bases). CDR1 SGHVS and CDR2 FNYEAQ come from the germline V gene. There are 17 residues in the CDR3. V was trimmed by 5 bases and J by 6 bases, leaving 22 bases between them. The CDR3 loop is CASSQASWGSRDEKLFF. The CDR3 DNA reads TGTGCCAGCAGCCAAGCGTCATGGGGCTCCCGGGATGAAAAACTGTTTTTT.

CDR3 region: CASSLDRGTLFF. The DNA for the CDR3 is TGTGCCAGCAGCTTAGATCGAGGGACTTTGTTCTTC. The chain uses TRBV11-3 and TRBJ2-1, with D tentatively TRBD2 (6 bases). V was shortened by 0 bases and J by 15 bases, with 12 bases between the two germline ends. Germline lookup yields CDR1 SGHNT and CDR2 YENEEA. This CDR3 has 12 residues.

This clonotype turned up a few times. This chain connects TRBV21-1 to TRBJ2-4; the table assigns TRBD1, which was not confirmed against the DNA. TRBV21-1 is a pseudogene locus. The CDR3 runs 17 residues. The CDR3 coding sequence is TGTGCCAGCAAGGGAGGGAAGGGGGACATAGCCAAAAACATTCAGTACTTC. It encodes CASKGGKGDIAKNIQYF.

This clonotype occurred many times. The chain recombines TRBV7-2 with TRBJ2-3; TRBD1 aligns across 7 bases. This CDR3 region has 14 residues. Germline CDR1 reads SGHTA; CDR2 reads FQGNSA. V was pared by 5 bases and J by 2 bases, with 4 bases of the junction left unmatched. CDR3 protein: CASSPDRATDTQYF. The CDR3 DNA is TGTGCCAGCAGCCCCGACAGGGCCACAGATACGCAGTATTTT. Combining the CDR3 with reference TRBV7-2 and TRBJ2-3 gives the whole variable domain GAGVSQSPSNKVTEKGKDVELRCDPISGHTALYWYRQSLGQGLEFLIYFQGNSAPDKSGLPSDRFSAERTGGSVSTLTIQRTQQEDSAVYLCASSPDRATDTQYFGPGTRLTVL.

At least ten counts were recorded for this clonotype. The V gene is TRBV9, the J gene TRBJ2-5, with D possibly TRBD1 on 5 matching bases. The CDR3 is made up of 14 amino acids. Germline-derived CDR1 and CDR2 are SGDLS and YYNGEE. V lost 4 bases and J lost 5, with 15 bases in between. CDR3 sequence: CASSQTGLIETQYF. The CDR3 DNA reads as TGTGCCAGCAGCCAAACAGGTTTAATCGAGACCCAGTACTTC.